This T cell receptor beta chain was obtained from a study of blood T cells in healthy people across ages. Sample-barcoded 5' priming and a J-beta primer mix drove a second PCR of 7 to 11 cycles. Template switching added a 12-random-nucleotide identifier to every cDNA molecule. MiXCR, run by TCRdb on the 5' RACE reads, gives a single entry per CDR3 protein. The sample contains more than 600,000 distinct CDR3 sequences, 20% to 25% of which appear only once. Each donor supplied ten milliliters of peripheral blood. V trimming: 4 bases; J trimming: 4 bases; junction bases outside the gene matches: 5. In germline, CDR1 is SQVTM, CDR2 ANQGSEA. CDR3 size: 14 residues. The study's findings and limits: Estimated diversity that came from one million T cells was considered an underestimate.

Points on this clonotype: The antigen is unknown.

These records were also assigned to another study, of T cells of mothers and their children. As that report states: The second PCR's M1S primer added sample barcodes and 2-4 random nucleotides.

Sequencing was performed on blood. The receptor's source is a boy aged 5-17 years in good health. The rearrangement joins TRBV29-1 to TRBJ2-1; TRBD2 aligns across 9 bases. The CDR3 nucleotides read TGCAGCGTTGCGTGGACTAGCGAGTACAATGAGCAGTTCTTC. The encoded protein is CSVAWTSEYNEQFF.